This T cell receptor beta chain was captured in a study of blood T cell repertoires in COVID-19. Study summary: Spain, Italy and the United States supplied samples that represented acute and convalescent COVID-19. PBMCs, B-cell-depleted T cells, or T cells were the source of the cDNA or gDNA that made up the material.

V was clipped by 4 bases and J by 1 base, with 11 bases between them. The CDR3 totals 15 residues. Germline V CDR1 and CDR2: LNHDA, SQIVND (reference sequence). Per the authors' pipeline: Reference gene primer amplification gave nucleated cell count estimates. Method: immunoSEQ multiplex PCR; TCRdb's copy keeps in-frame clones and lacks some. The DNA was the basis for D and trimming; V, J and clone size are from that table. Found here are 95,000 to 110,000 clones, around four fifths of them singletons; the top ten hold about 12%. The sequence came from a human donor in a cohort sampled during active COVID-19. The chain employs TRBV19 and TRBJ2-1; D remains unclear. The sample consisted of peripheral blood. The CDR3 region has the DNA TGTGCCAGTAGTACGCAGGTCGGTTCCTACAATGAGCAGTTCTTC. This encodes CASSTQVGSYNEQFF.